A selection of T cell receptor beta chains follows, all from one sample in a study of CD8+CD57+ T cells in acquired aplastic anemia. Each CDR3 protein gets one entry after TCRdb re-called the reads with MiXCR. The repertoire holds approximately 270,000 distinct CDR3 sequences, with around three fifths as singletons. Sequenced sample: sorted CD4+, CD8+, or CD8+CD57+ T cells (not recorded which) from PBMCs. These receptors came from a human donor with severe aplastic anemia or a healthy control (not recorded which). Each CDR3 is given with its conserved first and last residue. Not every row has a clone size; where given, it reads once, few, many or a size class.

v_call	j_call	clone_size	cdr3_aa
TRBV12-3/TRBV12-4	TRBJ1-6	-	CASSLVGRGSPLHF
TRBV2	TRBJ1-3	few	CASSGQLSGNTIYF
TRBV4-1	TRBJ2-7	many	CASSQELESHEQYF
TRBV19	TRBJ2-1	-	CASSVTSSDNEQFF
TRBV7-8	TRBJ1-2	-	CASSLSTAHGYTF
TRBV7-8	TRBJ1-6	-	CASSAVRGLEPLHF
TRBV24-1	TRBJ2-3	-	CATSDPYRADTQYF
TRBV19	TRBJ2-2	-	CASTKGLAGGQNTGELFF
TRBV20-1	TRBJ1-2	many	CSAGRGNGYTF
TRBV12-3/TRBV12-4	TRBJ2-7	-	CASTKGLAGPRREQYF
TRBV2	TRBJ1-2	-	CAIRAYGYTF
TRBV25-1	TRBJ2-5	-	CTSSESFSMLVTSGKETQYF
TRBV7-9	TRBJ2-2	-	CASSLAQGVARELFF
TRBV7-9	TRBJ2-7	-	CASARDRGREQYF
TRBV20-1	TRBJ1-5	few	CSAKGRGGNQPQHF